The sequence of this T cell receptor beta chain was determined in a study of blood T cell repertoires in COVID-19. Study overall: Sources were T cells, B-cell-depleted T cells, or PBMCs; the material itself was cDNA or gDNA.

V shed 3 bases and J shed 5 bases, with 14 bases lying between them. The CDR3 consists of 14 residues. The V gene's germline CDR1 is SGHNT and CDR2 YYREEE (reference sequence). Profiled with immunoSEQ multiplex PCR; TCRdb holds only in-frame clones, not every one. This table holds about 180,000 clones, approximately 84% found once. This chain joins TRBV5-4 and TRBJ1-2, with TRBD1 as a possible D gene (6 bases). The sequencing input was PBMCs or T cells enriched from blood (not recorded which). This receptor was taken from a woman aged 45-65 years who had recovered from COVID-19. The CDR3 nucleotides read TGTGCCAGCAGCTGGTCAGGGGCCAGGTATGGCTACACCTTC. Its translation is CASSWSGARYGYTF.